The 7 T cell receptor beta chains below all came from one sample that was sequenced in a study of cytomegalovirus exposure and HLA in healthy donors. Primers: 60 Vbeta forward and 13 Jbeta reverse. Profiled with immunoSEQ multiplex PCR; TCRdb holds only in-frame clones, not every one. Counted here are around 130,000 clones, 75% to 85% occurring once; the ten biggest clones make up roughly 3%. The sequencing sample was made of PBMCs. The receptors here all came from a woman aged 18-29 years in good health and CMV-seropositive.

V usage is TRBV4-1 and J usage is TRBJ1-1; D not resolved. With 2 bases removed from V and 3 bases from J, the gap between germline ends came to 10 bases. The CDR3 is 14 amino acids. Germline V gives CDR1 MGHRA, CDR2 YSYEKL. CDR3 protein: CASSQLSGYTEAFF. CDR3 sequence (DNA): TGCGCCAGCAGCCAATTGAGCGGGTACACTGAAGCTTTCTTT.

The V call is TRBV4-1, the J call TRBJ1-5; D is uncertain. The CDR3 covers 15 residues. Trimming shortened V by 6 bases and J by 0 bases, and 12 bases separated the two germline ends. Germline V gene lookup returns CDR1 MGHRA and CDR2 YSYEKL. Here the CDR3 reads CASRPVVGSNQPQHF. CDR3 coding DNA: TGCGCCAGCAGGCCGGTCGTCGGTAGCAATCAGCCCCAGCATTTT.

This clone came up once. The CDR3 protein is CASSVGGAPETQYF. The CDR3 coding sequence is TGTGCCAGCAGTGTCGGGGGGGCCCCCGAGACCCAGTACTTC. The V call is TRBV6-1, the J call TRBJ2-5, with 8 bases matching TRBD2. The CDR3 has 14 amino acids. CDR1 and CDR2 (germline): MNHNS, SASEGT. The V segment lost 4 bases and the J segment 5 bases; nucleotides outside the gene matches: 6.

V gene TRBV13 combines with J gene TRBJ1-4; 9 nucleotides match TRBD1. This CDR3 spans 15 amino acids. Germline V gene lookup returns CDR1 PRHDT and CDR2 FYEKMQ (reference sequence). With V trimmed by 3 bases and J by 5 bases, 4 bases remained unmatched. CDR3 bases: TGTGCCAGCAGCTTCGGGACAGGGAAAAATGAAAAACTGTTTTTT. Its protein is CASSFGTGKNEKLFF.

The chain couples TRBV27 to TRBJ1-2; the D gene is possibly TRBD1 (6 bases). V was shortened by 4 bases and J by 5 bases, with 17 bases between the two germline ends. This CDR3 has 15 residues. The germline V gene has CDR1 MNHEY and CDR2 SMNVEV (reference sequence). The CDR3 region has the DNA TGTGCCAGCAGTTCCACTTTGGGGGCCCTGTATGGCTACACCTTC. It translates to CASSSTLGALYGYTF.

In this sample, this clone turned up once. The chain uses TRBV30 and TRBJ1-6, with D unresolved. V was cut by 3 bases and J by 7 bases, with 7 bases left in between. The CDR3 has 12 residues. Germline CDR1 reads GTSNPN; CDR2 reads SVGIG (reference sequence). CDR3 sequence: CAWSDTNSPLHF. The CDR3 DNA sequence: TGTGCCTGGAGCGATACAAATTCACCCCTCCACTTT.

This sequence joins TRBV29-1 and TRBJ1-5; D uncertain. The CDR3 is made up of 13 amino acids. Germline CDR1 reads SQVTM; CDR2 reads ANQGSEA. Trimming left V 2 bases short and J 2 bases short, with 7 bases between. CDR3 in DNA: TGCAGCGTTGAACTAGGTCGCAATCAGCCCCAGCATTTT. It codes for CSVELGRNQPQHF.